A selection of T cell receptor beta chains follows, all from one sample in a study of blood T cell repertoires in COVID-19. Data came from immunoSEQ multiplex PCR; TCRdb stores just in-frame clones and leaves some out. The data show around 210,000 clones, with approximately 84% seen just once and roughly 7.6% held by the top ten. Sequencing was performed on peripheral blood. These receptors all stem from a woman at least 80 years old with COVID-19, enrolled during active disease. CDR3s include the opening cysteine and the closing phenylalanine or tryptophan. The D gene is left open where the match is weak. Where a row states a size, it is once, few, many or the class of an expanded clone; other rows omit it.

J: TRBJ1-6; size: -; D: -; V: TRBV19; CDR3: CASSISRDNSPLHF; DNA: TGTGCCAGTAGTATTAGTCGGGATAATTCACCCCTCCACTTT
J: TRBJ1-6; size: -; D: -; V: TRBV5-1; CDR3: CASSLGTDLPLHF; DNA: TGCGCCAGCAGCTTGGGGACAGACCTACCCCTCCACTTT
J: TRBJ2-2; size: -; D: -; V: TRBV27; CDR3: CASMRWRDDGELFF; DNA: TGTGCCAGCATGAGGTGGCGGGATGACGGGGAGCTGTTTTTT
J: TRBJ1-1; size: -; D: TRBD1; V: TRBV5-1; CDR3: CASSFEGATNTEAFF; DNA: TGCGCCAGCAGCTTCGAGGGGGCCACGAACACTGAAGCTTTCTTT
J: TRBJ2-5; size: -; D: -; V: TRBV5-1; CDR3: CASSWTGTDRRETQYF; DNA: TGCGCCAGCAGCTGGACCGGGACTGATAGACGGGAGACCCAGTACTTC
J: TRBJ1-1; size: -; D: TRBD1; V: TRBV5-1; CDR3: CASSLGQAMNTEAFF; DNA: TGCGCCAGCAGCCTTGGACAGGCCATGAACACTGAAGCTTTCTTT
J: TRBJ1-4; size: -; D: -; V: TRBV5-1; CDR3: CASSSSASSATNEKLFF; DNA: TGCGCCAGCAGCTCTTCCGCCTCCAGTGCAACTAATGAAAAACTGTTTTTT
J: TRBJ2-3; size: -; D: TRBD2; V: TRBV5-6; CDR3: CASSLPGGGDTQYF; DNA: TGTGCCAGCAGCTTGCCGGGGGGTGGAGATACGCAGTATTTT
J: TRBJ1-2; size: -; D: -; V: TRBV5-1; CDR3: CASSFSTGANYGYTF; DNA: TGCGCCAGCAGCTTTTCGACAGGAGCTAACTATGGCTACACCTTC
J: TRBJ2-1; size: -; D: -; V: TRBV2; CDR3: CASSAERISSYNEQFF; DNA: TGTGCCAGCAGTGCCGAGCGGATTAGCTCCTACAATGAGCAGTTCTTC
J: TRBJ1-5; size: -; D: TRBD1; V: TRBV3-1/TRBV3-2; CDR3: CASSLQGLGSNQPQHF; DNA: TGTGCCAGCAGCCTACAGGGGTTGGGAAGCAATCAGCCCCAGCATTTT
J: TRBJ1-2; size: -; D: -; V: TRBV3-1/TRBV3-2; CDR3: CASSHARGSGYTF; DNA: TGTGCCAGCAGCCACGCGCGGGGGAGTGGCTACACCTTC
J: TRBJ2-1; size: -; D: -; V: TRBV4-1; CDR3: CASSQDVAQGRNEQFF; DNA: TGCGCCAGCAGCCAAGATGTGGCACAGGGTCGTAATGAGCAGTTCTTC
J: TRBJ1-4; size: once; D: -; V: TRBV3-1/TRBV3-2; CDR3: CASSLRVGDEKLFF; DNA: TGTGCCAGCAGCCTCAGGGTCGGTGATGAAAAACTGTTTTTT
J: TRBJ2-1; size: -; D: TRBD1; V: TRBV28; CDR3: CASSSPSGGNYNEQFF; DNA: TGTGCCAGCAGTTCCCCATCAGGGGGCAACTACAATGAGCAGTTCTTC
J: TRBJ1-5; size: -; D: TRBD1; V: TRBV18; CDR3: CASSLGQGGGNQPQHF; DNA: TGTGCCAGCTCACTAGGACAGGGCGGGGGCAATCAGCCCCAGCATTTT
J: TRBJ1-4; size: -; D: -; V: TRBV7-6; CDR3: CASSLLNGPRGLFF; DNA: TGTGCCAGCAGCCTACTGAACGGGCCCCGGGGACTGTTTTTT
J: TRBJ2-7; size: -; D: -; V: TRBV7-7; CDR3: CASSLTGTYEQYF; DNA: TGTGCTAGCAGCTTGACAGGTACCTACGAGCAGTACTTC
J: TRBJ1-1; size: -; D: TRBD1; V: TRBV10-3; CDR3: CAIIRGAPGRNTEAFF; DNA: TGTGCCATCATCAGGGGGGCCCCGGGGAGGAACACTGAAGCTTTCTTT
J: TRBJ2-3; size: -; D: TRBD2; V: TRBV4-1; CDR3: CASSQELAGGGDTQYF; DNA: TGCGCCAGCAGCCAGGAGCTAGCGGGAGGGGGGGATACGCAGTATTTT
J: TRBJ1-1; size: once; D: -; V: TRBV29-1; CDR3: CSVQNTEAFF; DNA: TGCAGCGTTCAGAACACTGAAGCTTTCTTT
J: TRBJ1-3; size: -; D: -; V: TRBV1; CDR3: CTSSQGPGNTIYF; DNA: TGCACCAGCAGCCAAGGTCCGGGAAACACCATATATTTT